The subject of this entry is one TCR beta chain. This CDR3 region has 13 residues. Between the trimmed V and J ends, which lost 2 bases and 3 bases, there was a span of 8 bases. The germline V gene encodes CDR1 SGHKS and CDR2 YYEKEE (reference sequence). The data were taken from a study of blood T cell repertoires in COVID-19. Generated by immunoSEQ multiplex PCR, the TCRdb table keeps only in-frame clones and is missing some. The repertoire consists of about 200,000 clones, with roughly nine tenths occurring once and the leading ten covering about 2.1%. The receptor was isolated from a middle-aged woman with acute COVID-19. Specimen: PBMCs or T cells enriched from blood (not recorded which). V is TRBV5-5 and J is TRBJ1-2; D is uncertain. The CDR3 here is CASSFSGDYGYTF. The CDR3 nucleotides are TGTGCCAGCAGCTTTTCAGGTGACTATGGCTACACCTTC.